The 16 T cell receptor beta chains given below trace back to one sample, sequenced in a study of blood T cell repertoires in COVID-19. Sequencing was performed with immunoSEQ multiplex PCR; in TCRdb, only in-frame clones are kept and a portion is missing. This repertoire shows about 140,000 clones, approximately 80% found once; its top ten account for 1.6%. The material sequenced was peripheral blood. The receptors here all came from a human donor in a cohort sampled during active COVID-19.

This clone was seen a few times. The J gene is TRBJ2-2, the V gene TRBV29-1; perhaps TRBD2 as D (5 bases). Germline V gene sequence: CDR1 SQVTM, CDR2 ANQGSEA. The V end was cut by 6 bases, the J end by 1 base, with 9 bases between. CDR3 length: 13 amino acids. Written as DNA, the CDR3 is TGCAGCGTGAGGGTAGAGAACACCGGGGAGCTGTTTTTT. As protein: CSVRVENTGELFF.

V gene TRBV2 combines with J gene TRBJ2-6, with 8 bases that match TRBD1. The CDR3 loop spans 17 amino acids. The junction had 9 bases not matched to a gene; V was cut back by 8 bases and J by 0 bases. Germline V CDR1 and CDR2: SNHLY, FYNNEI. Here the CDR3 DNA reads TGTGCCAGCGTGGGGAGGACAGGGATCTCTGGGGCCAACGTCCTGACTTTC. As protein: CASVGRTGISGANVLTF.

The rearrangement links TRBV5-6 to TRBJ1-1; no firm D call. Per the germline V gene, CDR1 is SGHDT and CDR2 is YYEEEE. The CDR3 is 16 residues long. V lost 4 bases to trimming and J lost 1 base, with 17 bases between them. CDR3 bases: TGTGCCAGCAGCGCACCTTGGAGATTCGGGAACACTGAAGCTTTCTTT. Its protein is CASSAPWRFGNTEAFF.

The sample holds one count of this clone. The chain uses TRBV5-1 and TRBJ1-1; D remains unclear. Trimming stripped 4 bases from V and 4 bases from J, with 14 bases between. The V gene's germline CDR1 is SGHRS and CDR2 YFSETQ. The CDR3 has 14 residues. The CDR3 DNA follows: TGCGCCAGCAGCCTGGAGATCCAGCGCACTGAAGCTTTCTTT. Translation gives CASSLEIQRTEAFF.

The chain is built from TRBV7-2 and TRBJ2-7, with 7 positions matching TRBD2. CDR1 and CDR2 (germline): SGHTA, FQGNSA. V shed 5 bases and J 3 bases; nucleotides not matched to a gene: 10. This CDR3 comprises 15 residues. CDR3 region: CASSLGSSGNYEQYF. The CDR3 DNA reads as TGTGCCAGCAGCCTGGGCTCTAGCGGCAACTACGAGCAGTACTTC.

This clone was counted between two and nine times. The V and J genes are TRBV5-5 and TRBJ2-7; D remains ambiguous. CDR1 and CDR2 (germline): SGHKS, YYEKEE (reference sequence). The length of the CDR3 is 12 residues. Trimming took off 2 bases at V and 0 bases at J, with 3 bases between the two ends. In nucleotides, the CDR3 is TGTGCCAGCAGCTTTAGCTCCTACGAGCAGTACTTC. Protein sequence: CASSFSSYEQYF.

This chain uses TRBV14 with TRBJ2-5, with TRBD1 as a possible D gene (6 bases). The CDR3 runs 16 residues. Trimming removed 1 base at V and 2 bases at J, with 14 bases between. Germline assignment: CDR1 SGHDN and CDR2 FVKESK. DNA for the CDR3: TGTGCCAGCAGCCAAGCATACGGGACAAAACAAGAGACCCAGTACTTC. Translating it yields CASSQAYGTKQETQYF.

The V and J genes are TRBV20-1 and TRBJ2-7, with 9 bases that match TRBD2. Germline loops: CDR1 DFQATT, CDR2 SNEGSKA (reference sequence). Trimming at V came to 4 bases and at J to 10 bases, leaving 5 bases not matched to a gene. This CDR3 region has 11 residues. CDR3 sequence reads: CSANLAGDQYF. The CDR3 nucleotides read TGCAGTGCTAATTTAGCGGGGGATCAGTACTTC.

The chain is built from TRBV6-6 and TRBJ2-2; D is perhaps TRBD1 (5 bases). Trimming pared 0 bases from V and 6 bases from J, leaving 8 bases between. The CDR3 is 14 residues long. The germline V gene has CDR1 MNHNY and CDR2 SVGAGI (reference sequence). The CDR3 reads CASSYSGDAGELFF. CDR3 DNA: TGTGCCAGCAGTTACTCAGGGGATGCCGGGGAGCTGTTTTTT.

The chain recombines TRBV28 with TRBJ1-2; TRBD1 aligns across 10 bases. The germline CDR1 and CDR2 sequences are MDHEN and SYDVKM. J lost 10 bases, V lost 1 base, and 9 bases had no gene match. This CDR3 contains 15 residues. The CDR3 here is CASSLFYPGQGHYTF. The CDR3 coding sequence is TGTGCCAGCAGTTTATTCTATCCGGGACAGGGGCACTACACCTTC.

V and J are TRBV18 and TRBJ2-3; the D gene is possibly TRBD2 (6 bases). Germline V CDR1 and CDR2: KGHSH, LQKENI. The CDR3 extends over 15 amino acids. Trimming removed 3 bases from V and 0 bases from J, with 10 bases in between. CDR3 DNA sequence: TGTGCCAGCTCACCTCTGCGGGGAAGCACAGATACGCAGTATTTT. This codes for CASSPLRGSTDTQYF.

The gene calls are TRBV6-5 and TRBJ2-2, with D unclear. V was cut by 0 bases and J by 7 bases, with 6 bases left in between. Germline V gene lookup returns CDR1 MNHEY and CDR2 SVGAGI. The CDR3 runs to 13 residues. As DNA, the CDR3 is TGTGCCAGCAGTTACTCGAACGGCGGGGAGCTGTTTTTT. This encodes CASSYSNGGELFF.

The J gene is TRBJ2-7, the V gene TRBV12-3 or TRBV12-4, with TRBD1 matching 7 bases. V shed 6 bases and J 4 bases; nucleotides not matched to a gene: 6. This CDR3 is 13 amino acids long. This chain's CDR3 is CASSPGQLYEQYF. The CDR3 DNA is TGTGCCAGCAGCCCGGGACAGCTGTACGAGCAGTACTTC.

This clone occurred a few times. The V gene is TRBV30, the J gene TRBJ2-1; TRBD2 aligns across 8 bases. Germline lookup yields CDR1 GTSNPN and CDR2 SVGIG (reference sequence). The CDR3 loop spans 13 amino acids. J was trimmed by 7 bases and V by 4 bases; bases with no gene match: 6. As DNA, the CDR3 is TGTGCCTGGACCGGGAGGGCCGGGAATGAGCAGTTCTTC. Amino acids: CAWTGRAGNEQFF.

The CDR3 sequence is CAWRVAGVETQYF. CDR3 coding DNA: TGTGCCTGGAGGGTAGCGGGAGTTGAGACCCAGTACTTC. V is TRBV30 and J is TRBJ2-5, with 9 bases matching TRBD2. Germline V CDR1 and CDR2: GTSNPN, SVGIG (reference sequence). J gave up 5 bases and V 3 bases, and 4 bases lay outside the gene matches. The CDR3 is made up of 13 amino acids.

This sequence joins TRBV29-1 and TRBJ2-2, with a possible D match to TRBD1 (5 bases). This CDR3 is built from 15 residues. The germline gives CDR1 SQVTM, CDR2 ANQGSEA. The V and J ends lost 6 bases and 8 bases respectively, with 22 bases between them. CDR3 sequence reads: CSVSPGQGTWGELFF. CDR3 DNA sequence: TGCAGCGTGTCTCCAGGTCAGGGAACATGGGGGGAGCTGTTTTTT.